This T cell receptor (beta chain) is drawn from a study of CD8 T cells in ankylosing spondylitis. J lost 2 bases, V lost 7 bases, and 9 bases had no gene match. The CDR3 runs 15 residues. Germline assignment: CDR1 MNHEY and CDR2 SMNVEV (reference sequence). TCRdb ran MiXCR on the 5' RACE reads and lists one entry per CDR3 protein. The table has tens of thousands of distinct CDR3 sequences, 6.2% seen once. This clonotype was recorded many times. The receptor was isolated from a male donor with ankylosing spondylitis. This chain links TRBV27 with TRBJ2-3; 7 nucleotides align to TRBD1. Source material: synovial fluid, either unsorted or a sorted T cell fraction (not recorded which). The CDR3 is CASTRTGQVTDTQYF. Written as DNA, the CDR3 is TGTGCCAGCACCCGGACAGGCCAGGTCACAGATACGCAGTATTTT.